The TCR beta chain under discussion was sequenced for a study of beta chain features in type 1 diabetes. Study results and caveats: Shortening of TCRB CDR3s, moderate but significant, appeared in all four CD4+ subsets of Type 1 diabetes patients.

Details on this clone: Antigen: not known.

The CDR3 loop spans 15 amino acids. CDR1 and CDR2 from the germline V gene are MNHEY and SMNVEV (reference sequence). V gave up 6 bases and J gave up 5 bases; unmatched junction bases: 10. As every portion of the isolated RNA was reverse transcribed, the sequencing read expressed TCRB transcripts. Only in-frame clones appear in the TCRdb table, and some are missing; sequencing was by immunoSEQ multiplex PCR. The data show 25,000 to 30,000 clones, roughly three fifths seen once. The TCR sequence derives from a woman aged 18 to 35 with type 1 diabetes. The chain combines TRBV27 with TRBJ2-5, with 9 nucleotides matching TRBD1. The sequenced material came from Tregs from blood. The chain's CDR3 is CASRPTGTGRETQYF. In nucleotides, the CDR3 is TGTGCCAGCAGACCTACCGGGACAGGGAGGGAGACCCAGTACTTC.